The subject of this entry is one T cell receptor beta chain. Its target is unknown. Possible read error: a much larger clone is one base away. Distinct nucleotide sequences in the sample also encode this CDR3. For every subset, genomic DNA was evenly distributed across several immunoSEQ plates. This table comes from immunoSEQ multiplex PCR, and its TCRdb copy is limited to in-frame clones, with some not included. The sample lists roughly 2.4 million clones, 90% to 97% seen once, with approximately 0.13% in the top ten. These data are taken from a study of shared clonotypes between healthy human individuals. Broader study findings: Clonotypes not shared had lower generation probabilities than those common to all four donors.

Trimming removed 0 bases at V and 4 bases at J, with 11 bases between. The CDR3 length is 15 residues. CDR1 SGHRS and CDR2 YFSETQ come from the germline V gene. The genes are TRBV5-1 and TRBJ1-5; D may be TRBD1 (5 bases). This TCR derives from a man aged 18 to 30 in good health. The sample was naive CD4+ T cells sorted from blood. The subset denotes: CD45RA+ positively selected. This CDR3 reads CASSLEGDRNQPQHF. The CDR3 DNA sequence: TGCGCCAGCAGCTTGGAAGGGGATAGAAATCAGCCCCAGCATTTT.